The 30 T cell receptor beta chains below all came from one sample that was sequenced in a study of blood T cell repertoires in COVID-19. Measured with immunoSEQ multiplex PCR; TCRdb has only the in-frame clones, and not every one. The sample consists of 90,000 to 150,000 clones, more than 70% of them appearing once. Material: peripheral blood. The receptors here all came from a human donor in a cohort sampled during active COVID-19.

This clone appeared a few times. The chain employs TRBV9 and TRBJ2-1; a weak D match, TRBD2 (6 bases). This CDR3 has 15 residues. V was shortened by 6 bases and J by 7 bases, with 20 bases between the two germline ends. Germline loops: CDR1 SGDLS, CDR2 YYNGEE. The CDR3 DNA reads as TGTGCCAGCAACCCCAGCGGGCGGGCTGGGAATGAGCAGTTCTTC. This translates into CASNPSGRAGNEQFF.

The rearrangement links TRBV5-5 to TRBJ1-2; TRBD1 is a possible D gene (6 bases). The length of the CDR3 is 13 residues. Looked up from germline, CDR1 is SGHKS and CDR2 is YYEKEE (reference sequence). V gave up 0 bases and J gave up 4 bases, with 7 bases separating them. The CDR3 DNA reads TGTGCCAGCAGCTTGGGGACAGCCTATGGCTACACCTTC. Translating gives CASSLGTAYGYTF.

The V gene is TRBV30, the J gene TRBJ2-7; TRBD1 matches 7 bases. The CDR3 totals 12 residues. Looked up from germline, CDR1 is GTSNPN and CDR2 is SVGIG (reference sequence). V shed 4 bases, J shed 1 base, and the junction held 1 base outside the gene matches. CDR3 loop: CAWKGQSYEQYF. The CDR3 nucleotides are TGTGCCTGGAAGGGACAGTCCTACGAGCAGTACTTC.

This CDR3 reads CASTGFRGDSYEQYF. The CDR3 region has the DNA TGTGCCAGCACCGGCTTCAGGGGGGATTCCTACGAGCAGTACTTC. This chain connects TRBV2 to TRBJ2-7, with D possibly TRBD1 on 7 matching bases. CDR1 and CDR2 (germline): SNHLY, FYNNEI. This CDR3 spans 15 amino acids. The V gene lost 7 bases and the J gene lost 1 base, with 17 bases spanning the gap.

This clone was recorded a few times. The chain carries TRBV6-5 and TRBJ1-1; 7 bases are a match to TRBD1. V lost 6 bases, J lost 0 bases, and 4 bases stayed unmatched. CDR1 MNHEY and CDR2 SVGAGI come from the germline V gene. The CDR3 length is 14 residues. The CDR3 sequence is CASRPGTVNTEAFF. The CDR3 DNA is TGTGCCAGCAGACCCGGGACAGTGAACACTGAAGCTTTCTTT.

This clone came up once. The chain carries TRBV5-1 and TRBJ2-4, with TRBD2 identical over 7 bases. With 7 bases clipped from V and 4 bases from J, the junction kept 5 bases outside the gene matches. The germline gives CDR1 SGHRS, CDR2 YFSETQ. CDR3 length equals 13 residues. CDR3 nucleotide sequence: TGCGCCAGCGGGAGGGACTCAAAAAACATTCAGTACTTC. It is translated as CASGRDSKNIQYF.

The gene calls are TRBV2 and TRBJ1-5, with 8 bases lining up with TRBD1. V lost 0 bases, J lost 7 bases, and 8 bases stayed unmatched. This CDR3 is built from 16 residues. Germline values: CDR1 SNHLY, CDR2 FYNNEI. The DNA of the CDR3 is TGTGCCAGCAGTGAAGCTAGGGCCAGGGGGCCCCAGCCCCAGCATTTT. The encoded protein is CASSEARARGPQPQHF.

V gene TRBV18 combines with J gene TRBJ2-7, with 7 nucleotides matching TRBD2. From germline, CDR1 is KGHSH and CDR2 LQKENI. The CDR3 runs 17 residues. The junction had 10 bases not matched to a gene; V was cut back by 2 bases and J by 0 bases. The CDR3 sequence: CASSPRLAAISSYEQYF. CDR3 sequence (DNA): TGTGCCAGCTCACCAAGACTAGCCGCGATTAGCTCCTACGAGCAGTACTTC.

The chain employs TRBV7-8 and TRBJ2-1, with a weak D call TRBD2 (5 bases). The CDR3 is 13 amino acids. V dropped 1 base and J dropped 8 bases, with 9 bases sitting between them. Germline values: CDR1 SGHVS, CDR2 FQNEAQ. The CDR3 loop reads CASSLGVSDEQFF. The CDR3 nucleotides read TGTGCCAGCAGCTTAGGGGTTAGCGATGAGCAGTTCTTC.

This chain connects TRBV5-1 to TRBJ2-7, with D possibly TRBD1 on 6 matching bases. The CDR3 loop spans 14 amino acids. Germline lookup yields CDR1 SGHRS and CDR2 YFSETQ. With 3 bases removed from V and 3 bases from J, the gap between germline ends came to 13 bases. CDR3 nucleotide sequence: TGCGCCAGCAGCTGGGCTGGGACAAACTACGAGCAGTACTTC. Translation gives CASSWAGTNYEQYF.

This chain uses TRBV6-5 with TRBJ1-1; tentatively, D is TRBD1 (5 bases). V was cut by 0 bases and J by 6 bases, with 11 bases left in between. The CDR3 runs 14 residues. CDR1 is MNHEY and CDR2 is SVGAGI in the germline V gene. The CDR3 region has the DNA TGTGCCAGCAGTTACTCAGGGGCGGGAGCTGAAGCTTTCTTT. This gives the protein CASSYSGAGAEAFF.

The rearrangement uses TRBV28 and TRBJ1-1, with a possible D match to TRBD1 (5 bases). CDR3 length: 13 residues. V lost 5 bases and J lost 1, with 8 bases in between. Germline lookup yields CDR1 MDHEN and CDR2 SYDVKM. The CDR3 loop is CASSLQENTEAFF. The CDR3 DNA reads as TGTGCCAGCAGTCTACAGGAGAACACTGAAGCTTTCTTT.

This clone has just a few counts. The genes are TRBV11-2 and TRBJ1-2; perhaps TRBD1 as D (5 bases). Trimming removed 5 bases at V and 4 bases at J, with 11 bases between. The CDR3 totals 13 residues. The germline CDR1 and CDR2 sequences are SGHAT and FQNNGV. The CDR3: CASSPAGVYGYTF. The CDR3 DNA reads as TGTGCCAGCAGCCCCGCGGGGGTCTATGGCTACACCTTC.

The chain links TRBV3-1 (or the pseudogene TRBV3-2) to TRBJ1-2, with D unresolved. This CDR3 has 14 amino acids. Germline CDR1 reads LGHDT; CDR2 reads YNNKEL (reference sequence). Trimming took 0 bases from V and 4 from J, leaving 9 bases between them. Here the CDR3 reads CASSQDNAGYGYTF. DNA for the CDR3: TGTGCCAGCAGCCAAGATAACGCGGGCTATGGCTACACCTTC.

This chain connects TRBV4-1 to TRBJ2-7; a possible D gene is TRBD2 (5 bases). The CDR3 length is 16 residues. The ends were cut back, 4 bases at V and 4 bases at J, with 20 bases in the middle. The V gene's germline CDR1 is MGHRA and CDR2 YSYEKL. Here the CDR3 reads CASSPPPGLGGYEQYF. The CDR3 DNA sequence: TGCGCCAGCAGCCCCCCCCCGGGTTTGGGCGGGTACGAGCAGTACTTC.

V gene TRBV6-5 combines with J gene TRBJ2-7; D is unclear. Per the germline V gene, CDR1 is MNHEY and CDR2 is SVGAGI. The germline V and J ends were trimmed by 2 bases and 5 bases, with 13 bases remaining between them. The CDR3 consists of 14 residues. The chain's CDR3 is CASSYGGAAHEQYF. DNA for the CDR3: TGTGCCAGCAGTTACGGTGGAGCTGCCCACGAGCAGTACTTC.

The chain combines TRBV9 with TRBJ1-4; TRBD1 aligns across 9 bases. The CDR3 contains 15 residues. The germline gives CDR1 SGDLS, CDR2 YYNGEE. J lost 6 bases, V lost 0 bases, and 3 bases had no gene match. Written as DNA, the CDR3 is TGTGCCAGCAGCGTAGATGGACAGGGGTATGAAAAACTGTTTTTT. The encoded protein is CASSVDGQGYEKLFF.

V is TRBV21-1 and J is TRBJ2-7; the table calls TRBD2, which could not be checked here. TRBV21-1 is a listed pseudogene. The CDR3 length is 17 residues. The CDR3 loop is CASSKVGTSGVNYEQYF. The CDR3 coding sequence is TGTGCCAGCAGCAAAGTCGGTACTAGCGGGGTTAACTACGAGCAGTACTTC.

The chain combines TRBV21-1 with TRBJ1-3; TRBD1, the table's D call, lacks a check against the DNA. TRBV21-1 is annotated as a pseudogene. The length of the CDR3 is 14 residues. The CDR3 is CASGMGQGGNTIYF. CDR3 nucleotide sequence: TGTGCCAGCGGAATGGGACAGGGAGGAAACACCATATATTTT.

V and J are TRBV28 and TRBJ1-6; D possibly corresponds to TRBD1 (5 bases). CDR1 MDHEN and CDR2 SYDVKM come from the germline V gene. Trimming stripped 4 bases from V and 8 bases from J, with 15 bases between. CDR3 size: 15 residues. Written as DNA, the CDR3 is TGTGCCAGCAGTTGGTCAGGGACTTCGGATTCACCCCTCCACTTT. The encoded protein is CASSWSGTSDSPLHF.

J is TRBJ2-3 and V is TRBV27; D is perhaps TRBD1 (6 bases). The CDR3 is 13 residues long. Germline-derived CDR1 and CDR2 are MNHEY and SMNVEV (reference sequence). Between the trimmed V and J ends, which lost 4 bases and 5 bases, there was a span of 10 bases. DNA for the CDR3: TGTGCCAGCAGTTCAGGGGTTCAAGATACGCAGTATTTT. Translating it yields CASSSGVQDTQYF.

V is TRBV7-9 and J is TRBJ2-7; a weak D match, TRBD2 (6 bases). The CDR3 contains 12 residues. The V end lost 5 bases, the J end lost 6 bases, and 11 bases lay between the germline ends. In germline, CDR1 is SEHNR, CDR2 FQNEAQ (reference sequence). The CDR3 loop is CASSEAGIEQYF. As DNA, the CDR3 is TGTGCCAGCAGCGAGGCGGGGATCGAGCAGTACTTC.

This chain connects TRBV2 to TRBJ2-7; weak D call: TRBD1 (6 bases). The germline CDR1 and CDR2 sequences are SNHLY and FYNNEI. This CDR3 is built from 14 residues. V lost 10 bases and J lost 2, with 18 bases in between. CDR3 sequence reads: CATLGGDSTYEQYF. The CDR3 DNA sequence: TGTGCCACCCTAGGGGGAGATTCCACCTACGAGCAGTACTTC.

In its sample, this clone was seen once. The genes are TRBV6-5 and TRBJ1-5, with D uncertain. Trimming left V 8 bases short and J 1 base short, with 15 bases between. This CDR3 has 15 amino acids. Germline V lookup: CDR1 MNHEY, CDR2 SVGAGI. CDR3 sequence: CASPSGGKSNQPQHF. The CDR3 DNA reads TGTGCCAGCCCCTCCGGAGGGAAAAGCAATCAGCCCCAGCATTTT.

The V gene is TRBV24-1, the J gene TRBJ2-7, with a possible D match to TRBD2 (6 bases). Trimming left V 0 bases short and J 1 base short, with 12 bases between. Looked up from germline, CDR1 is KGHDR and CDR2 is SFDVKD. CDR3 length equals 16 residues. This CDR3 is CATSDLWEVLSYEQYF. CDR3 nucleotide sequence: TGTGCCACCAGTGATTTGTGGGAGGTCTTATCCTACGAGCAGTACTTC.

CDR3 sequence reads: CASSPMGQGNYGYTF. The CDR3 DNA follows: TGTGCCAGTAGTCCGATGGGACAGGGGAACTATGGCTACACCTTC. V is TRBV19 and J is TRBJ1-2; 10 nucleotides match TRBD1. Germline-derived CDR1 and CDR2 are LNHDA and SQIVND (reference sequence). The CDR3 is made up of 15 amino acids. The V and J ends lost 5 bases and 2 bases, in that order; junction bases with no gene match: 5.

The table lists this clone with a few counts. This chain joins TRBV6-5 and TRBJ1-6; 7 positions agree with TRBD1. V shed 2 bases and J 8 bases; nucleotides not matched to a gene: 6. Germline CDR1 and CDR2: MNHEY and SVGAGI. CDR3 length: 15 residues. The CDR3 DNA follows: TGTGCCAGCAGTTACGGGACAGCCTTGGATTCACCCCTCCACTTT. This translates into CASSYGTALDSPLHF.

The rearrangement links TRBV2 to TRBJ1-4; D might be TRBD1 (6 bases). Germline CDR1 is SNHLY and CDR2 is FYNNEI. The ends were cut back, 1 base at V and 7 bases at J, with 13 bases in the middle. This CDR3 has 15 amino acids. CDR3 coding DNA: TGTGCCAGCAGTGAAGAACAGGGTGGAGGTGAAAAACTGTTTTTT. As protein: CASSEEQGGGEKLFF.

The chain is built from TRBV15 and TRBJ1-1; maybe TRBD1 (5 bases). The CDR3 totals 15 residues. Germline loops: CDR1 LNHNV, CDR2 YYDKDF (reference sequence). Trimming stripped 0 bases from V and 1 base from J, with 9 bases between. Written as DNA, the CDR3 is TGTGCCACCAGCAGAGATGTTCAGGGGAACACTGAAGCTTTCTTT. It is translated as CATSRDVQGNTEAFF.

This chain uses TRBV19 with TRBJ2-7; 9 nucleotides align to TRBD1. Looked up from germline, CDR1 is LNHDA and CDR2 is SQIVND (reference sequence). With 1 base clipped from V and 5 bases from J, the junction kept 6 bases outside the gene matches. The CDR3 length is 15 residues. The CDR3 region has the DNA TGTGCCAGTAGTATAGTGGGACAGGGCTACCACGAGCAGTACTTC. Protein: CASSIVGQGYHEQYF.